Given below is one T cell receptor (beta chain) in context. Its specificity is not known. The source of the sample is a study of cytomegalovirus exposure and HLA in healthy donors. Findings of the study overall: Productive status was seen about 87% or about 30% of the time for most TCR beta V segments in an earlier analysis.

The length of the CDR3 is 14 residues. V was pared by 1 base and J by 10 bases, with 14 bases between. From germline, CDR1 is MNHNS and CDR2 SASEGT. With 60 Vbeta and 13 Jbeta primers, the PCR was carried out. Sequencing used immunoSEQ multiplex PCR; TCRdb keeps in-frame clones, though not all of them. The sample carries some 100,000 clones, around three quarters recorded once. The chain employs TRBV6-1 and TRBJ2-1, with D perhaps matching TRBD2 (5 bases). The sequenced material came from PBMCs. The receptor was derived from a female donor in good health and CMV-seropositive. The CDR3 sequence: CASSEGEGRPEQFF. In DNA, the CDR3 is TGTGCCAGCAGTGAAGGTGAGGGTAGGCCCGAGCAGTTCTTC.